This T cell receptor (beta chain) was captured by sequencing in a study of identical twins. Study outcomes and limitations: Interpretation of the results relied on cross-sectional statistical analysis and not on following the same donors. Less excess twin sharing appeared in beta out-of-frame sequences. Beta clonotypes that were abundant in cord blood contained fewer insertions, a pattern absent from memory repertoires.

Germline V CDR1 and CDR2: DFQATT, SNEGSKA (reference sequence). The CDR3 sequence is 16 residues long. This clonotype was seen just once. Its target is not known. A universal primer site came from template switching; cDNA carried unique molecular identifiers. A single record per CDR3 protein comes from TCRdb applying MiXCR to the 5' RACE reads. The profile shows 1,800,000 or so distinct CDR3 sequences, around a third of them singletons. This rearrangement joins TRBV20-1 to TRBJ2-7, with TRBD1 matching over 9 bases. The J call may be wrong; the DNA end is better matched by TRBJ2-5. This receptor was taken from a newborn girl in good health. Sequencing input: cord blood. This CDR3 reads CSARRSSDRGRKTQYF. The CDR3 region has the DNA TGCAGTGCTAGGCGGTCGTCGGACAGGGGTAGGAAGACCCAGTACTTC.